The 18 T cell receptor beta chains reported below all come from one sample, sequenced in a study of blood T cell repertoires in COVID-19. Sequenced by immunoSEQ multiplex PCR; TCRdb stores in-frame clones only, minus some. The sample consists of 60,000 to 75,000 clones, just over 85% of them appearing once. The sample comprised peripheral blood. The receptors come from a woman of 80 years or more with active COVID-19.

The chain combines TRBV9 with TRBJ2-2, with D tentatively TRBD1 (5 bases). The germline V and J ends were trimmed by 4 bases and 0 bases, with 16 bases remaining between them. Germline CDR1 is SGDLS and CDR2 is YYNGEE. There are 17 residues in the CDR3. CDR3 nucleotides: TGTGCCAGCAGCCGTACGACCATGACAGCGAACACCGGGGAGCTGTTTTTT. Translating it yields CASSRTTMTANTGELFF.

In DNA, the CDR3 is TGTGCCAGTACTGGGACTTGGGGAAACACCATATATTTT. Amino acid sequence: CASTGTWGNTIYF. The rearrangement uses TRBV19 and TRBJ1-3; a possible D gene is TRBD1 (5 bases). Germline CDR1 LNHDA, CDR2 SQIVND (reference sequence). This CDR3 spans 13 amino acids. Trimming cost V 7 bases and J 4 bases, with 11 bases left between them.

The V call is TRBV6-5, the J call TRBJ1-1, with D maybe TRBD1 (6 bases). There are 13 residues in the CDR3. Germline-derived CDR1 and CDR2 are MNHEY and SVGAGI. Trimming cost V 6 bases and J 8 bases, with 16 bases left between them. CDR3 bases: TGTGCCAGCAGGGGGGCCGATTACCTAGAAGCTTTCTTT. Its protein product is CASRGADYLEAFF.

The chain combines TRBV5-1 with TRBJ2-3, with no clear D. CDR1 is SGHRS, CDR2 YFSETQ, per germline. The CDR3 covers 14 residues. V gave up 0 bases and J gave up 2 bases, with 7 bases separating them. The CDR3 sequence is CASSLAPHTDTQYF. Written as DNA, the CDR3 is TGCGCCAGCAGCTTGGCCCCACACACAGATACGCAGTATTTT.

This clone was recorded once. This sequence joins TRBV7-2 and TRBJ2-5; 10 bases align to TRBD2. CDR1 is SGHTA, CDR2 FQGNSA, per germline. This CDR3 spans 14 amino acids. Trimming cost V 4 bases and J 9 bases; bases outside gene matches: 8. CDR3 sequence (DNA): TGTGCCAGCAGCTCAAATAGCGGGGGGCCCGCCCAGTACTTC. Its protein product is CASSSNSGGPAQYF.

This clone occurred once. For the CDR3, the DNA is TGTGCCAGCAGCCCGGGGCGAGGGAGGGACATTCAGTACTTC. Protein product: CASSPGRGRDIQYF. The rearrangement joins TRBV7-3 to TRBJ2-4, with 7 positions matching TRBD2. The germline gives CDR1 SGHTA, CDR2 FQGTGA. V lost 5 bases, J lost 8 bases, and 9 bases stayed unmatched. This CDR3 is built from 14 residues.

The chain joins TRBV5-1 to TRBJ2-7; 7 positions match TRBD2. The junction had 2 bases not matched to a gene; V was cut back by 3 bases and J by 2 bases. The CDR3 length is 13 residues. Germline V CDR1 and CDR2: SGHRS, YFSETQ. The CDR3 is CASSWEGTYEQYF. The CDR3, as DNA: TGCGCCAGCAGCTGGGAGGGGACCTACGAGCAGTACTTC.

The chain employs TRBV2 and TRBJ2-7, with 7 bases matching TRBD2. Germline V gene sequence: CDR1 SNHLY, CDR2 FYNNEI. The CDR3 sequence is 15 residues long. J lost 3 bases, V lost 6 bases, and 11 bases had no gene match. CDR3 in amino acids: CASSDGAGAGYEQYF. For the CDR3, the DNA is TGTGCCAGCAGCGACGGTGCGGGAGCGGGCTACGAGCAGTACTTC.

This rearrangement joins TRBV7-2 to TRBJ2-5; 13 bases agree with TRBD2. Trimming removed 5 bases from V and 4 bases from J; junction bases left unmatched: 7. The CDR3 runs 16 residues. Germline V CDR1 and CDR2: SGHTA, FQGNSA. This CDR3 is CASSPRTSGGGETQYF. The CDR3 region has the DNA TGTGCCAGCAGCCCCCGGACTAGCGGGGGAGGAGAGACCCAGTACTTC.

The chain carries TRBV28 and TRBJ1-4; D unclear. V shed 6 bases and J shed 4 bases, with 9 bases lying between them. This CDR3 region has 13 residues. CDR1 is MDHEN, CDR2 SYDVKM, per germline. The CDR3 loop is CASRRQFNEKLFF. DNA for the CDR3: TGTGCCAGCAGGAGGCAGTTTAATGAAAAACTGTTTTTT.

This clone was seen a single time. The chain couples TRBV10-3 to TRBJ2-7; 9 positions match TRBD2. V lost 1 base and J lost 5; bases outside the gene matches: 9. The germline V gene encodes CDR1 ENHRY and CDR2 SYGVKD. The CDR3 has 16 amino acids. As DNA, the CDR3 is TGTGCCATCAGTGAGTGGCGGGAGGGGGCGATTAACGAGCAGTACTTC. Protein sequence: CAISEWREGAINEQYF.

A remark on this clone: The CDR3 carries no conserved terminal phenylalanine or tryptophan, so it likely arises from a read error. The DNA is left out, because the CDR3 cannot be placed on it with certainty; the CDR3 is given as TCRdb lists it. The J gene is TRBJ2-7, the V gene TRBV6-5; TRBD2 is the table's D call, not checked against the DNA. Germline V gene sequence: CDR1 MNHEY, CDR2 SVGAGI. The CDR3 has 13 residues if both end residues are counted. CDR3 protein: CASSYGEVVGTPI.

The V gene is TRBV5-6, the J gene TRBJ2-7, with D perhaps TRBD1 (5 bases). V was pared by 4 bases and J by 6 bases, with 11 bases between. The CDR3 length is 12 residues. Germline lookup yields CDR1 SGHDT and CDR2 YYEEEE. The CDR3 bases are TGTGCCAGCAGCGGTGACAGCGTCGAGCAGTACTTC. This gives the protein CASSGDSVEQYF.

This chain uses TRBV28 with TRBJ1-2; 7 nucleotides line up with TRBD1. This CDR3 is 16 amino acids long. Germline CDR1 MDHEN, CDR2 SYDVKM. Losses at the gene ends were 6 bases for V and 8 bases for J; bases not matched to a gene: 18. This chain's CDR3 is CASRTQGSAKPEGYTF. CDR3 in DNA: TGTGCCAGCAGAACACAGGGGTCCGCTAAACCGGAGGGCTACACCTTC.

This chain connects TRBV6-5 to TRBJ2-1; 8 positions agree with TRBD2. V was pared by 6 bases and J by 2 bases, with 6 bases of the junction left unmatched. This CDR3 has 15 amino acids. Germline V lookup: CDR1 MNHEY, CDR2 SVGAGI. The CDR3 nucleotides are TGTGCCAGCAGACCTTCAGCGGGGGCCTACAATGAGCAGTTCTTC. Its protein product is CASRPSAGAYNEQFF.

The chain recombines TRBV7-6 with TRBJ2-2; 10 positions match TRBD2. The V segment lost 5 bases and the J segment 2 bases; nucleotides outside the gene matches: 11. The CDR3 loop spans 18 amino acids. Per the germline V gene, CDR1 is SGHVS and CDR2 is FNYEAQ. The CDR3: CASSPRGSGGPNTGELFF. CDR3 sequence (DNA): TGTGCCAGCAGCCCCAGGGGTAGCGGGGGGCCCAACACCGGGGAGCTGTTTTTT. Full variable domain (remainder filled in from reference TRBV7-6 and TRBJ2-2): GAGVSQSPRYKVTKRGQDVALRCDPISGHVSLYWYRQALGQGPEFLTYFNYEAQQDKSGLPNDRFSAERPEGSISTLTIQRTEQRDSAMYRCASSPRGSGGPNTGELFFGEGSRLTVL.

This clone was counted once. This chain links TRBV19 with TRBJ2-3; D call uncertain. CDR3 length equals 13 residues. Germline loops: CDR1 LNHDA, CDR2 SQIVND (reference sequence). The germline V and J ends were trimmed by 7 bases and 6 bases, with 14 bases remaining between them. Here the CDR3 reads CASTRWQSDTQYF. The CDR3 DNA reads as TGTGCCAGTACCAGGTGGCAATCGGATACGCAGTATTTT.

The chain uses TRBV19 and TRBJ2-3; 12 nucleotides match TRBD2. Losses at the gene ends were 3 bases for V and 3 bases for J; bases not matched to a gene: 7. This CDR3 spans 17 amino acids. Germline CDR1 reads LNHDA; CDR2 reads SQIVND (reference sequence). The CDR3 bases are TGTGCCAGTAGTATCCTGCTAGCGGGGGGGCCTACAGATACGCAGTATTTT. This gives the protein CASSILLAGGPTDTQYF. Full variable domain (rest looked up from reference TRBV19 and TRBJ2-3): DGGITQSPKYLFRKEGQNVTLSCEQNLNHDAMYWYRQDPGQGLRLIYYSQIVNDFQKGDIAEGYSVSREKKESFPLTVTSAQKNPTAFYLCASSILLAGGPTDTQYFGPGTRLTVL.